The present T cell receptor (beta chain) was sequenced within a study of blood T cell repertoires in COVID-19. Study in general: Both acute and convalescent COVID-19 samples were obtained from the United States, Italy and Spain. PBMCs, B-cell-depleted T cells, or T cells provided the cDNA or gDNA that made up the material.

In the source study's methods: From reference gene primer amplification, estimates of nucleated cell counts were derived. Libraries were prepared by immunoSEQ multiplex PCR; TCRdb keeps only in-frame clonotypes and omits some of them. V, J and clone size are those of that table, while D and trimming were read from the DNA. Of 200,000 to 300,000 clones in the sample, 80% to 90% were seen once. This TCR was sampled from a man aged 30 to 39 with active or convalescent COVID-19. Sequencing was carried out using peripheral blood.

CDR3: CASSLFRGSGNTIYF. For the CDR3, the DNA is TGTGCCAGCAGCTTATTCAGGGGTTCTGGAAACACCATATATTTT. V and J are TRBV7-6 and TRBJ1-3; D is possibly TRBD1 (6 bases). Germline V lookup: CDR1 SGHVS, CDR2 FNYEAQ. V lost 2 bases and J 1 base, leaving 9 bases between the germline ends. This CDR3 has 15 amino acids. Together with reference TRBV7-6 and TRBJ1-3, the CDR3 gives the full variable domain: GAGVSQSPRYKVTKRGQDVALRCDPISGHVSLYWYRQALGQGPEFLTYFNYEAQQDKSGLPNDRFSAERPEGSISTLTIQRTEQRDSAMYRCASSLFRGSGNTIYFGEGSWLTVV.